This T cell receptor beta chain was captured by sequencing in a study of CD8 T cells in ankylosing spondylitis. Overall study results and limits: Characteristic, it appeared, of ankylosing spondylitis blood was a TCR beta motif of eight highly homologous variants. Relatively scarce in peripheral blood, disease-linked clones were CD8+. Several of the motif variants were reported before in synovial fluid and blood from reactive arthritis. Matched ankylosing spondylitis synovial fluid reportedly showed significant enrichment of disease-linked clones.

Trimming stripped 1 base from V and 4 bases from J, with 10 bases between. This CDR3 is built from 14 residues. This clonotype was detected ten times or more. The antigen remains unidentified. TCRdb ran MiXCR on the 5' RACE reads and lists one entry per CDR3 protein. The table records some 350,000 distinct CDR3 sequences, around 15% of them present only once. Specimen: blood, either unsorted or a sorted T cell fraction (not recorded which). This TCR came from a male donor with ankylosing spondylitis or in good health (not recorded which). The chain links TRBV12-3 or TRBV12-4 to TRBJ1-1; the D gene is possibly TRBD1 (5 bases). The CDR3 reads CASSLVGGVTEAFF. In nucleotides, the CDR3 is TGTGCCAGCAGTTTAGTCGGGGGGGTCACTGAAGCTTTCTTT.